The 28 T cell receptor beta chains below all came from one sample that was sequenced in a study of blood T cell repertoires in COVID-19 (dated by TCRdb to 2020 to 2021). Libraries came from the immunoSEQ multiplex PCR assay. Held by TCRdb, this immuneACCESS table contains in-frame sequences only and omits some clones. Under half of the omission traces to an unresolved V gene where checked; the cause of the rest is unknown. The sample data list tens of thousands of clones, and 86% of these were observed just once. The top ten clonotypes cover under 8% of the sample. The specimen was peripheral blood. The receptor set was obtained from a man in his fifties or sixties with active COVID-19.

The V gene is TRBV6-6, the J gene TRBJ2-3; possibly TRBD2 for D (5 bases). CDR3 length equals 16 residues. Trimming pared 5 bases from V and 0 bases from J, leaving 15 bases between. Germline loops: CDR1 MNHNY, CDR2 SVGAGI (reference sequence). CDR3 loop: CASSPIGRRSTDTQYF. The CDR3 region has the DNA TGTGCCAGCAGTCCAATCGGACGGAGGAGCACAGATACGCAGTATTTT.

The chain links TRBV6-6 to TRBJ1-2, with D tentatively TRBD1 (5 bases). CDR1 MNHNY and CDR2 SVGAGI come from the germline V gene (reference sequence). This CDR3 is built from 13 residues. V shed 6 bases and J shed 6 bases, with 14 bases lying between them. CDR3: CASRPILGHGYTF. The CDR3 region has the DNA TGTGCCAGCAGACCGATTTTGGGGCATGGCTACACCTTC.

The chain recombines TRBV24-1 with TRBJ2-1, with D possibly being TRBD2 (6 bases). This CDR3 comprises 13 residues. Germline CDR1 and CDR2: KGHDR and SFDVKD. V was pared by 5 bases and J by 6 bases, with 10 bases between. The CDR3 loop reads CATSAHSGNEQFF. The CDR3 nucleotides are TGTGCCACCAGTGCCCATAGCGGCAATGAGCAGTTCTTC.

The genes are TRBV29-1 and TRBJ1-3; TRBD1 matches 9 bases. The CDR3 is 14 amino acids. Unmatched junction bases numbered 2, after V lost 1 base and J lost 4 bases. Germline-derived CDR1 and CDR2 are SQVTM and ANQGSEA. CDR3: CSVEGGQGGNTIYF. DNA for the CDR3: TGCAGCGTTGAAGGCGGACAGGGGGGAAACACCATATATTTT.

CDR3 amino acids: CASSLGTVYEQYV. In DNA form, the CDR3 reads TGTGCCAGCAGCTTAGGAACAGTCTACGAGCAGTACGTC. The genes are TRBV11-2 and TRBJ2-7; the D is unclear. This CDR3 spans 13 amino acids. Per germline, CDR1 SGHAT and CDR2 FQNNGV. The V gene lost 1 base and the J gene lost 3 bases, with 7 bases spanning the gap.

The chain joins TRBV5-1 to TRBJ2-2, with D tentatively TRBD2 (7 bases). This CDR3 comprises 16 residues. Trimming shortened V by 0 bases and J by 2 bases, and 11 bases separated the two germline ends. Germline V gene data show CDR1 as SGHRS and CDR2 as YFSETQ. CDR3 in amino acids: CASSLGRGGNTGELFF. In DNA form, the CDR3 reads TGCGCCAGCAGCTTGGGTCGCGGGGGCAACACCGGGGAGCTGTTTTTT.

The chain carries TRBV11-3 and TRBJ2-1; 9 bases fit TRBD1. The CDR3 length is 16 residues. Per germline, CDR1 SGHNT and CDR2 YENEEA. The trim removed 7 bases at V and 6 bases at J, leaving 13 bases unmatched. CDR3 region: CASMGDRDRVLNEQFF. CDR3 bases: TGTGCCAGCATGGGCGACCGGGACAGGGTGCTCAATGAGCAGTTCTTC.

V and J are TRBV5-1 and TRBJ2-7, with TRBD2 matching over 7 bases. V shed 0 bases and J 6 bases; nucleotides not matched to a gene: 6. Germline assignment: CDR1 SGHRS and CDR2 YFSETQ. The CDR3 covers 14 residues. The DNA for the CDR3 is TGCGCCAGCAGCTTGGATACACCGGGGGGCGAGCAGTACTTC. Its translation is CASSLDTPGGEQYF. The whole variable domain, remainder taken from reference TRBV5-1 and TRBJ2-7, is KAGVTQTPRYLIKTRGQQVTLSCSPISGHRSVSWYQQTPGQGLQFLFEYFSETQRNKGNFPGRFSGRQFSNSRSEMNVSTLELGDSALYLCASSLDTPGGEQYFGPGTRLTVT.

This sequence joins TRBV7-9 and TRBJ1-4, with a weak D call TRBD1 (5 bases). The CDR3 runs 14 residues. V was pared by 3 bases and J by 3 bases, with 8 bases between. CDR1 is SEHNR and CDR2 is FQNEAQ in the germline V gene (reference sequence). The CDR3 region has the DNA TGTGCCAGCAGCTTCGCAGGGTCTAATGAAAAACTGTTTTTT. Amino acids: CASSFAGSNEKLFF.

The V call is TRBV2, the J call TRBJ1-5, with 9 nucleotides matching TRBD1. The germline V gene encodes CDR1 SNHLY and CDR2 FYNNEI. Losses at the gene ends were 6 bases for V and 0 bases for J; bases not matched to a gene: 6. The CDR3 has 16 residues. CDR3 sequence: CASRVDRGYSNQPQHF. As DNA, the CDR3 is TGTGCCAGCAGGGTGGACAGGGGATATAGCAATCAGCCCCAGCATTTT.

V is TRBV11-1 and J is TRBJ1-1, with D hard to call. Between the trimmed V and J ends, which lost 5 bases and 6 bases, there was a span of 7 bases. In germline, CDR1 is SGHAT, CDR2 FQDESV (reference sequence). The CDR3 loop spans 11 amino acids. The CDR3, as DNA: TGTGCCAGCAGCCCCTTGTCTGAAGCTTTCTTT. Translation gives CASSPLSEAFF.

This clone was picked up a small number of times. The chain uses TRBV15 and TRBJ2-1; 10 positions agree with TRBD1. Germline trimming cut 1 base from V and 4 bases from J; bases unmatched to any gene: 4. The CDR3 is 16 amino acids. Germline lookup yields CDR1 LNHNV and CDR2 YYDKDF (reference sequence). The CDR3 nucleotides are TGTGCCACCAGCAGAGTAACGGGACAGGGGTACAATGAGCAGTTCTTC. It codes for CATSRVTGQGYNEQFF.

CDR3 nucleotides: TGTGCCAGCAGCCAACAGGCAGGAGGCTACACCTTC. It specifies CASSQQAGGYTF. The V call is TRBV4-2, the J call TRBJ1-2; D unclear. V was shortened by 2 bases and J by 8 bases, with 9 bases between the two germline ends. The CDR3 sequence is 12 residues long. Per the germline V gene, CDR1 is LGHNA and CDR2 is YNFKEQ.

CDR3 in amino acids: CASSRHGTDTQYF. Here the CDR3 DNA reads TGCGCCAGCAGCCGACACGGCACAGATACGCAGTATTTT. J is TRBJ2-3 and V is TRBV4-1; the D is unclear. From germline, CDR1 is MGHRA and CDR2 YSYEKL. V lost 4 bases and J lost 1, with 6 bases in between. The CDR3 loop spans 13 amino acids.

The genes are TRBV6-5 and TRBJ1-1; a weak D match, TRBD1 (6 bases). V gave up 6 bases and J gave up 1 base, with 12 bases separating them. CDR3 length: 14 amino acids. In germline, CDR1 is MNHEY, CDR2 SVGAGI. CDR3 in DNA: TGTGCCAGCAGACCCCTGACAGGGAACACTGAAGCTTTCTTT. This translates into CASRPLTGNTEAFF.

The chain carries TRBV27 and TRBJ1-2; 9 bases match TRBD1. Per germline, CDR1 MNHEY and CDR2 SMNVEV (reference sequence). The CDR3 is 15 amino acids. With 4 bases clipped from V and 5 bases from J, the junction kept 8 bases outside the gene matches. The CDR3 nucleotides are TGTGCCAGCAGTTCTTCCGGGACAGGGAGGTATGGCTACACCTTC. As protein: CASSSSGTGRYGYTF.

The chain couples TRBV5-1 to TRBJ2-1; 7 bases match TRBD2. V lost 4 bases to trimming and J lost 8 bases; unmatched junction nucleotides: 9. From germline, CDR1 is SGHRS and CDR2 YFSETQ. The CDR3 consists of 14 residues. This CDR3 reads CASSPGLERDEQFF. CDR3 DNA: TGCGCCAGCAGCCCCGGACTAGAAAGAGATGAGCAGTTCTTC.

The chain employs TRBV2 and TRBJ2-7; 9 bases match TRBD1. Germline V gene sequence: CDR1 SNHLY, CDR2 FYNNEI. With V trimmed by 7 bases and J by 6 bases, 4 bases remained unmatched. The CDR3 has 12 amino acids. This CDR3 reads CASMGTGFEQYF. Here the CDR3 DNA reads TGTGCCAGCATGGGGACAGGGTTCGAGCAGTACTTC.

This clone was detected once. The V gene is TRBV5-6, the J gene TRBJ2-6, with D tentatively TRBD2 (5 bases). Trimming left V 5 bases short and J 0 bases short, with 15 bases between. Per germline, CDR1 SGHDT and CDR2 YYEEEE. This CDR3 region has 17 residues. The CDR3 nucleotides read TGTGCCAGCAGAACGCCGATGGGGAGCTCTGGGGCCAACGTCCTGACTTTC. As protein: CASRTPMGSSGANVLTF.

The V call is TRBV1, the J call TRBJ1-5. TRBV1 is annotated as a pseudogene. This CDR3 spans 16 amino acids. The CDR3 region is CTSSQDLGNSNQPQHF. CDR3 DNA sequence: TGCACCAGCAGCCAAGATCTCGGGAATAGCAATCAGCCCCAGCATTTT.

This CDR3 reads CASSQGLAGGGGNEQFF. The CDR3 coding sequence is TGTGCCAGCAGCCAGGGACTAGCGGGAGGGGGGGGAAATGAGCAGTTCTTC. The chain has TRBV3-1 (or the pseudogene TRBV3-2) and TRBJ2-1; the match to TRBD2 covers 16 bases. This CDR3 spans 17 amino acids. The V segment lost 3 bases and the J segment 7 bases; nucleotides outside the gene matches: 6. The germline CDR1 and CDR2 sequences are LGHDT and YNNKEL (reference sequence).

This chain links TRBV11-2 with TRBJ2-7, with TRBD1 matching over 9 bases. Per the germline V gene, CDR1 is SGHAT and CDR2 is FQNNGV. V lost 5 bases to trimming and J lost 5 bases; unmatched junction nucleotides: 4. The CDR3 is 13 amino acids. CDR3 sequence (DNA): TGTGCCAGCAGCCGCACAGGGGGCCACGAGCAGTACTTC. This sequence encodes CASSRTGGHEQYF.

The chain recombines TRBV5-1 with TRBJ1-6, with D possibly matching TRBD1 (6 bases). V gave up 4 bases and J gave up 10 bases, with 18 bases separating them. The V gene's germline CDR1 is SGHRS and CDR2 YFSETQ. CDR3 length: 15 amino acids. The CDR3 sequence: CASSETQGGGSPLHF. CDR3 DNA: TGCGCCAGCAGCGAAACACAGGGCGGAGGCTCACCCCTCCACTTT.

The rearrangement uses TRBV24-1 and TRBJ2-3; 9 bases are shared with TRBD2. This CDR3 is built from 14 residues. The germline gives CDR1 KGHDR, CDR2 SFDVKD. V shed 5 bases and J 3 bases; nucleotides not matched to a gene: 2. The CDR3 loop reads CATSGTSGTDTQYF. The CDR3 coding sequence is TGTGCCACCAGTGGCACTAGCGGGACAGATACGCAGTATTTT.

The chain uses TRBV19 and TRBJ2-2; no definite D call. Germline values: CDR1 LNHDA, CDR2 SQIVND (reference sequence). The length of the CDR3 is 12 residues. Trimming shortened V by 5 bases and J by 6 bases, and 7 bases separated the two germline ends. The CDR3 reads CASSESSGELFF. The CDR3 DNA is TGTGCCAGTAGTGAGTCATCCGGGGAGCTGTTTTTT.

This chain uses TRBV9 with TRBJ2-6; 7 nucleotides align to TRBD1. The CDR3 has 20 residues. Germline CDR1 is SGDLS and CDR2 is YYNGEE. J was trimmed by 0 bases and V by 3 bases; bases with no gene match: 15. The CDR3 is CASSARTGRWNPSGANVLTF. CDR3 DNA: TGTGCCAGCAGCGCCAGGACAGGAAGGTGGAACCCCTCTGGGGCCAACGTCCTGACTTTC.

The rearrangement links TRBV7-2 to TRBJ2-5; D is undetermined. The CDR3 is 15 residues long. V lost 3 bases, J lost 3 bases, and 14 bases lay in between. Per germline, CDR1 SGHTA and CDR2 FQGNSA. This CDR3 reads CASSFGRLAEETQYF. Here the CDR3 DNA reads TGTGCCAGCAGCTTCGGTCGCTTAGCCGAAGAGACCCAGTACTTC.

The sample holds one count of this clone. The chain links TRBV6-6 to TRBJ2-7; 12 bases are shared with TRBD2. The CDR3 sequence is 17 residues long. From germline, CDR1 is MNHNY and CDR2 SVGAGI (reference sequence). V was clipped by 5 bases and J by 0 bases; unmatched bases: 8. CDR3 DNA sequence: TGTGCCAGCAGTCTTACTAGCGGGGGGTCGAGCTCCTACGAGCAGTACTTC. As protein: CASSLTSGGSSSYEQYF.